Detailed here is one T cell receptor (beta chain). Its specific antigen is unknown. Base qualities are not recorded, but no much larger clone differs from it by a single base. This entry comes from a study of OX40 agonist ivuxolimab in advanced cancers. Context from the whole study: Ivuxolimab was a fully human IgG2 agonistic monoclonal antibody targeting the costimulatory receptor OX40 (CD134). Intravenous ivuxolimab was administered to patients every 2 weeks at six dose levels: 0.01, 0.1, 0.3, 1.5, 3 and 10 mg/kg. Among the roughly 52 dose-escalation patients, around 20 had hepatocellular carcinoma, roughly 15 melanoma, 9 renal cell carcinoma and 9 head and neck cancer. In the dose-escalation cohort, about four fifths of patients were male, and the mean age was roughly 60 years with a range of roughly 20 to 79. Patients were allowed to have had prior anti-PD-1, anti-PD-L1 or anti-CTLA-4 therapy, and around 43% of the dose-escalation patients had been treated with checkpoint inhibitors. Partial responses were achieved by three dose-escalation patients, of whom one had hepatocellular carcinoma and two had cutaneous melanoma. The purpose of peripheral TCRbeta sequencing was to test whether ivuxolimab changed TCR sequence diversity and led to clonal T-cell expansion. The paper describes the monotherapy dose-escalation part (N of about 55 patients) of the phase I trial of ivuxolimab. Results and caveats for the whole study, not just this receptor: The antigen specificity of the peripheral T cells that underwent clonal expansion was not determined. In partial responders in the 0.1-3.0 mg/kg groups, normalized peripheral clonal expansion was found to be among the lowest, especially among CD8+ T cells. Low levels of normalized T-cell clonal expansion were also seen in some nonresponding patients. At doses from 0.1 to 3.0 mg/kg, clonal expansion was seen in both CD4+ and CD8+ blood T cells between baseline and week 6. On average, CD8+ T cells showed more expanded clones than CD4+ T cells after ivuxolimab.

Patients with a history of autoimmune disease or receiving systemic immunosuppression were excluded from the trial. Peripheral blood for TCR sequencing was collected from all dose cohorts at baseline, on cycle 4 day 1, and on cycle 7 day 1. The samples were drawn from a first-in-human, open-label, multicenter phase I dose-escalation trial of ivuxolimab. Adults with locally advanced or metastatic melanoma, renal cell carcinoma, hepatocellular carcinoma or head and neck squamous cell carcinoma were enrolled in the trial. Before TCR sequencing, CD4+ and CD8+ T cells were separately sorted from peripheral blood. Genomic DNA was extracted from sorted cells for sequencing of the TCRbeta CDR3 region. TCRbeta CDR3 regions were sequenced using the immunoSEQ Assay. In TCRdb, the immuneACCESS table is reduced to in-frame sequences with V and J assigned. These tables do not hold every clone; where another copy was compared, an unresolved V gene accounts for under half, and the others remain unexplained. The sample yields approximately 90,000 clones; 89% were counted once. The top ten constitute around 0.34% of the sample.

Trimming costs V 1 base and J 6 bases, and their ends lie 13 bases apart. The CDR1 and CDR2 encoded by the germline V gene are SGHRS and YFSETQ. Including cysteine and phenylalanine, the CDR3 has 15 amino acids. The read is trimmed to its CDR3 DNA, 45 bases read in frame from base 1. Recombination connected TRBV5-1 to TRBJ1-4; there is no confident call for the D gene. Source: CD4+ or CD8+ T cells sorted from blood, taken in a trial of the OX40 agonist ivuxolimab. The receptor was isolated from an adult with an advanced solid tumor such as melanoma, head and neck, liver or kidney cancer. The DNA sequence follows: TGCGCCAGCAGCTTGAAGCGACATTGGGATGAAAAACTGTTTTTT. This gives the protein CASSLKRHWDEKLFF.